These 9 T cell receptor beta chains were sequenced from one sample in a study of shared clonotypes between healthy human individuals. Profiled with immunoSEQ multiplex PCR; TCRdb holds only in-frame clones, not every one. The repertoire holds about 2.2 million clones, 93% seen once, with around 1.7% in the top ten. Selected positively for CCR7 and CD45RO-negative, naive CD8 cells excluded terminally differentiated effector memory CD45RA+ cells. Sequenced input: naive CD8+ T cells from PBMCs. The receptor source for this set is a man younger than 35 in good health. Some clones in this sample may be carry-over from other donors' samples.

CDR3 amino acids: CAWLGTGGFEQYF. The CDR3 DNA follows: TGTGCCTGGTTAGGGACAGGTGGATTCGAGCAGTACTTC. This chain links TRBV30 with TRBJ2-7, with 8 bases matching TRBD1. Losses at the gene ends were 5 bases for V and 6 bases for J; bases not matched to a gene: 9. The CDR3 runs 13 residues. The germline gives CDR1 GTSNPN, CDR2 SVGIG (reference sequence).

The rearrangement uses TRBV4-1 and TRBJ1-2; D gene ambiguous. Germline CDR1 is MGHRA and CDR2 is YSYEKL. This CDR3 is built from 15 residues. Deletions cut 2 bases from V and 8 bases from J, with 18 bases between. The CDR3 loop is CASSQPSTPQQGYTF. The CDR3 DNA follows: TGCGCCAGCAGCCAACCCTCGACCCCCCAGCAAGGCTACACCTTC.

The rearrangement links TRBV30 to TRBJ1-5; 9 bases agree with TRBD1. In germline, CDR1 is GTSNPN, CDR2 SVGIG (reference sequence). The CDR3 consists of 15 residues. The V gene end was trimmed by 0 bases and the J gene end by 3 bases; junction bases not matched to a gene: 3. This CDR3 reads CAWSVQGAYNQPQHF. CDR3 DNA sequence: TGTGCCTGGAGTGTACAGGGGGCCTACAATCAGCCCCAGCATTTT.

V usage is TRBV2 and J usage is TRBJ1-2; tentatively, D is TRBD1 (5 bases). This CDR3 is built from 14 residues. CDR1 SNHLY and CDR2 FYNNEI come from the germline V gene. V lost 6 bases and J 3 bases, leaving 14 bases between the germline ends. CDR3 coding DNA: TGTGCCAGCAGCTACTTCACAGGCGACTATGGCTACACCTTC. Translation: CASSYFTGDYGYTF.

The chain couples TRBV2 to TRBJ1-1; D call uncertain. CDR3 length: 12 amino acids. Trimming pared 4 bases from V and 0 bases from J, leaving 3 bases between. Per the germline V gene, CDR1 is SNHLY and CDR2 is FYNNEI. The CDR3 loop is CASSAMNTEAFF. In DNA, the CDR3 is TGTGCCAGCAGTGCTATGAACACTGAAGCTTTCTTT.

This clone was seen once. The chain recombines TRBV12-2 with TRBJ2-7. TRBV12-2 is given as a pseudogene. CDR3 size: 15 residues. CDR3 region: CASRFDPDAPYEQYF. In DNA form, the CDR3 reads TGTGCAAGTCGCTTCGACCCCGATGCGCCCTACGAGCAGTACTTC.

This chain uses TRBV6-1 with TRBJ2-7; D possibly corresponds to TRBD1 (6 bases). The CDR3 length is 12 residues. Germline-derived CDR1 and CDR2 are MNHNS and SASEGT. Trimming took off 2 bases at V and 10 bases at J, with 12 bases between the two ends. This chain's CDR3 is CASSELWGPQYF. CDR3 DNA sequence: TGTGCCAGCAGTGAATTGTGGGGGCCCCAGTACTTC.

This clone was seen a handful of times. The chain couples TRBV7-9 to TRBJ1-5; D gene ambiguous. Germline V gene lookup returns CDR1 SEHNR and CDR2 FQNEAQ (reference sequence). The CDR3 is made up of 16 amino acids. V lost 4 bases to trimming and J lost 0 bases, with 13 bases between them. The CDR3 protein is CASSSQWSDSNQPQHF. Written as DNA, the CDR3 is TGTGCCAGCAGCTCCCAATGGTCCGATAGCAATCAGCCCCAGCATTTT.

V is TRBV19 and J is TRBJ2-7; TRBD1 aligns across 9 bases. Germline CDR1 and CDR2: LNHDA and SQIVND (reference sequence). This CDR3 contains 14 residues. V shed 7 bases and J 1 base; nucleotides not matched to a gene: 5. CDR3 in DNA: TGTGCCAGTACCGCGGGACAGGGTTCCTACGAGCAGTACTTC. It translates to CASTAGQGSYEQYF.